A selection of T cell receptor beta chains follows, all from one sample in a study of T-cell reconstitution after alpha-beta-depleted transplantation in children. From the PCR reads, TCRdb called clonotypes with MiXCR, one entry per CDR3 protein. Of about 500,000 distinct CDR3 sequences in the sample, around a third were seen once. This specimen was PBMCs from the stem cell graft donor, taken from the stem cell graft. These receptors were taken from a human donor who donated a stem cell graft to a child with aplastic anemia. Each CDR3 is given with its conserved first and last residue. Rows give clone size only sometimes, using once, few, many, or a class for an expanded clone.

CDR3: CASSLGGTGFSGANVLTF
size: few
V: TRBV7-6

CDR3: CASMIRDEQFF
size: NA
V: TRBV12-3/TRBV12-4

CDR3: CASSIQGHYGEAFF
size: NA
V: TRBV19

CDR3: CASSATSGSTDTQYF
size: once
V: TRBV5-4

CDR3: CASSEWGGDYEQYF
size: NA
V: TRBV25-1

CDR3: CASSADLRSSGNTIYF
size: once
V: TRBV9

CDR3: CASSPSGRTDTQYF
size: NA
V: TRBV28

CDR3: CASSLESGTGTDTQYF
size: few
V: TRBV5-5

CDR3: CASSQDFPLSSGANVLTF
size: NA
V: TRBV4-3

CDR3: CSVGLGLGINEKLFF
size: NA
V: TRBV20-1

CDR3: CASSRELAGQYNEQFF
size: few
V: TRBV6-1

CDR3: CASSYGSDKDGYTF
size: NA
V: TRBV6-5

CDR3: CATSDFGYGYTF
size: few
V: TRBV24-1

CDR3: CASTTLSGDEQFF
size: few
V: TRBV12-3/TRBV12-4

CDR3: CASSPSGLTPDYGYTF
size: NA
V: TRBV5-6

CDR3: CSVQTSPGYNEQFF
size: NA
V: TRBV29-1

CDR3: CASSQLVLSSNEQFF
size: NA
V: TRBV6-2/TRBV6-3

CDR3: CASSPGFRAQDEQFF
size: NA
V: TRBV7-9

CDR3: CASRQGVSGELFF
size: few
V: TRBV6-1

CDR3: CASSLTLSAAGGTIYF
size: few
V: TRBV14

CDR3: CATRDRVLNNEQFF
size: NA
V: TRBV27

CDR3: CAWSFPDSRNTIYF
size: NA
V: TRBV30

CDR3: CASSPGGSGTDTQYF
size: few
V: TRBV12-3/TRBV12-4

CDR3: CSASPLLVVRDNEQFF
size: many
V: TRBV20-1

CDR3: CASSRGGGSSYNEKFF
size: NA
V: TRBV12-3/TRBV12-4

CDR3: CSARRGGRSSYEQYF
size: few
V: TRBV20-1

CDR3: CASSLDGRGRTELF
size: few
V: TRBV11-2

CDR3: CASSATGTANYGYTF
size: NA
V: TRBV7-9

CDR3: CASSPRRELTDTQYF
size: NA
V: TRBV12-3/TRBV12-4

CDR3: CSTIAVNSYNEQFF
size: few
V: TRBV20-1

CDR3: CASRAAGVYNEQFF
size: NA
V: TRBV5-1

CDR3: CSASPPGQEKQFF
size: few
V: TRBV20-1

CDR3: CASSLGTSLETQYF
size: few
V: TRBV5-6

CDR3: CASSDLENIQYF
size: NA
V: TRBV25-1

CDR3: CASSQETSTDTQYF
size: many
V: TRBV4-3

CDR3: CASSVDLGRAYEQYF
size: few
V: TRBV9

CDR3: CASSSLDYEQYF
size: NA
V: TRBV7-2

CDR3: CASSLPGLAYEQYF
size: NA
V: TRBV5-5

CDR3: CSARGQVRNEQFF
size: few
V: TRBV20-1

CDR3: CASTLRHEDRDFSGELFF
size: few
V: TRBV11-2

CDR3: CASSLEFYRWADGNEQYF
size: NA
V: TRBV11-1

CDR3: CASSLATGTGANVLTF
size: few
V: TRBV12-3/TRBV12-4

CDR3: CASSLGFSSTGELFF
size: few
V: TRBV7-7

CDR3: CASSQGTGAYNEQFF
size: NA
V: TRBV4-3

CDR3: CASSLTGTGFNVKLFF
size: NA
V: TRBV12-3/TRBV12-4

CDR3: CASSSGLTGNTIYF
size: NA
V: TRBV7-2

CDR3: CASRGQGASGELFF
size: NA
V: TRBV6-2/TRBV6-3

CDR3: CASSPGTGVGGYTF
size: NA
V: TRBV5-1

CDR3: CASSPGGADQPQHF
size: NA
V: TRBV28

CDR3: CASSLGRISGNTIYF
size: NA
V: TRBV5-1

CDR3: CATSRDGRLQETQYF
size: many
V: TRBV15

CDR3: CASSLAGIIADLLTDTQYF
size: NA
V: TRBV5-6

CDR3: CASSFWDREETQYF
size: once
V: TRBV5-1

CDR3: CTSSQEKPANQPQHF
size: few
V: TRBV1

CDR3: CASSYWTGPGTGELFF
size: NA
V: TRBV12-3/TRBV12-4